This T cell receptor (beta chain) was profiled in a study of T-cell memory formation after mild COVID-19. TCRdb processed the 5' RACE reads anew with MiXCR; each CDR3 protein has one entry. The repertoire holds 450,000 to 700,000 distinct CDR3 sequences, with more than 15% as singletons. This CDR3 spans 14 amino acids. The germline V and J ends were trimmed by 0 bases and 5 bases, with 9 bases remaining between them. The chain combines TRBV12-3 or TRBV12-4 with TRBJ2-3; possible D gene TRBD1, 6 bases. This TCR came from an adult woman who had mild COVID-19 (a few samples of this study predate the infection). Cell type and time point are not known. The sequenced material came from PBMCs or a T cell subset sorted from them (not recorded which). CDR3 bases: TGTGCCAGCAGTTTAGCGGGGGCCCTAGATACGCAGTATTTT. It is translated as CASSLAGALDTQYF.